The T cell receptor beta chain described here comes from a study of cytomegalovirus exposure and HLA in healthy donors. Profiled with immunoSEQ multiplex PCR; TCRdb holds only in-frame clones, not every one. The table shows around 70,000 clones, with roughly nine tenths occurring only once. Findings and limits, study-wide: The study flagged 150 to 200 TCR beta chains as cytomegalovirus-associated. The finding came from a later analysis; first-cohort TCR clusters tended to co-occur in the roughly 110 validation repertoires. Per published reports, the classifier diagnosed cytomegalovirus status with high specificity and sensitivity.

As for this clone: Its antigen is unidentified.

V was trimmed by 8 bases and J by 4 bases, leaving 14 bases between them. Germline CDR1 reads MNHEY; CDR2 reads SVGAGI. CDR3 length: 14 residues. Among the 120 subjects of the validation cohort, separate from the approximately 660-subject first cohort, were the donors. Sequenced input: PBMCs. The chain carries TRBV6-5 and TRBJ2-2; TRBD1 is a possible D gene (5 bases). The receptor's source is a man aged 18 to 29 in good health and CMV-seronegative. The CDR3 nucleotides read TGTGCCAGCGCAAGGGGCCGGGTCACCGGGGAGCTGTTTTTT. Its protein is CASARGRVTGELFF.